The 8 T cell receptor beta chains presented below share a single source sample, sequenced in a study of OX40 agonist ivuxolimab in advanced cancers. Measured with immunoSEQ multiplex PCR; TCRdb has only the in-frame clones, and not every one. This sample has 100,000 to 150,000 clones, with 85% to 95% found just once. The sequencing used CD4+ or CD8+ T cells sorted from blood, collected in a trial of the OX40 agonist ivuxolimab. These receptors were obtained from an adult with an advanced solid tumor such as melanoma, head and neck, liver or kidney cancer.

The chain combines TRBV9 with TRBJ2-2; weak D call: TRBD2 (5 bases). The CDR3 loop spans 15 amino acids. V was clipped by 3 bases and J by 4 bases, with 13 bases between them. Germline CDR1 and CDR2: SGDLS and YYNGEE. The CDR3 here is CASSALVEGTGELFF. CDR3 coding DNA: TGTGCCAGCAGCGCCCTCGTAGAGGGCACCGGGGAGCTGTTTTTT. The whole variable domain, remainder taken from reference TRBV9 and TRBJ2-2, is DSGVTQTPKHLITATGQRVTLRCSPRSGDLSVYWYQQSLDQGLQFLIQYYNGEERAKGNILERFSAQQFPDLHSELNLSSLELGDSALYFCASSALVEGTGELFFGEGSRLTVL.

This chain links TRBV14 with TRBJ1-3, with D maybe TRBD1 (6 bases). Deletions cut 1 base from V and 2 bases from J, with 9 bases between. The CDR3 spans 15 residues. Germline V gives CDR1 SGHDN, CDR2 FVKESK. The CDR3 sequence is CASSQVRTAGNTIYF. The DNA for the CDR3 is TGTGCCAGCAGCCAAGTCCGGACAGCTGGAAACACCATATATTTT.

The V and J genes are TRBV27 and TRBJ1-2; the D is unclear. The CDR3 length is 14 residues. The V gene lost 3 bases and the J gene lost 3 bases, with 11 bases spanning the gap. The germline V gene has CDR1 MNHEY and CDR2 SMNVEV (reference sequence). The CDR3 sequence: CASSFGQDHYGYTF. DNA of the CDR3: TGTGCCAGCAGTTTCGGGCAGGACCACTATGGCTACACCTTC.

The V and J genes are TRBV7-3 and TRBJ2-1; D uncertain. The CDR3 consists of 12 residues. Germline CDR1 reads SGHTA; CDR2 reads FQGTGA. The ends were cut back, 2 bases at V and 7 bases at J, with 6 bases in the middle. Here the CDR3 DNA reads TGTGCCAGCAGCTTAGTGGAGAATGAGCAGTTCTTC. Encoded protein: CASSLVENEQFF. Drawing the rest from reference TRBV7-3 and TRBJ2-1, the complete variable domain is GAGVSQTPSNKVTEKGKYVELRCDPISGHTALYWYRQSLGQGPEFLIYFQGTGAADDSGLPNDRFFAVRPEGSVSTLKIQRTERGDSAVYLCASSLVENEQFFGPGTRLTVL.

The chain is built from TRBV6-5 and TRBJ1-6; D unresolved. This CDR3 is 14 amino acids long. With 0 bases removed from V and 7 bases from J, the gap between germline ends came to 7 bases. CDR1 is MNHEY, CDR2 SVGAGI, per germline. CDR3 protein: CASSYSLLNSPLHF. For the CDR3, the DNA is TGTGCCAGCAGTTACTCCCTCTTAAATTCACCCCTCCACTTT.

The chain combines TRBV4-1 with TRBJ2-5; D is possibly TRBD1 (6 bases). The V gene lost 4 bases and the J gene lost 9 bases, with 15 bases spanning the gap. CDR1 is MGHRA and CDR2 is YSYEKL in the germline V gene. This CDR3 region has 13 residues. The CDR3 nucleotides are TGCGCCAGCAGCCCTACAGGGCAGGAGGCCCAGTACTTC. The encoded protein is CASSPTGQEAQYF.

The J gene is TRBJ2-1, the V gene TRBV27; the match to TRBD1 covers 11 bases. This CDR3 contains 18 residues. The V segment lost 6 bases and the J segment 0 bases; nucleotides outside the gene matches: 10. The V gene's germline CDR1 is MNHEY and CDR2 SMNVEV (reference sequence). Here the CDR3 reads CASSWGTGGPSSYNEQFF. The CDR3 nucleotides are TGTGCCAGCAGCTGGGGGACAGGGGGGCCGAGCTCCTACAATGAGCAGTTCTTC.

V usage is TRBV27 and J usage is TRBJ2-7; D not resolved. Trimming pared 0 bases from V and 2 bases from J, leaving 8 bases between. This CDR3 has 14 amino acids. Germline CDR1 MNHEY, CDR2 SMNVEV (reference sequence). In DNA form, the CDR3 reads TGTGCCAGCAGTTTATCCCGCGGCCCCTACGAGCAGTACTTC. Its protein is CASSLSRGPYEQYF.